One and the same sample provided the 2 T cell receptor beta chains below, sequenced in a study of vaccination effects on CD4 cells after COVID-19. Their target antigens are unknown. Before sequencing took place, the ViraFEST assay used viral peptide pools to expand antigen-specific CD4+ T cells. A roughly 10-day culture period preceded the isolation of CD4+ T cells. Of the BNT162b2 and mRNA-1273 vaccines, participants received two doses of one or the other. Assay used: immunoSEQ multiplex PCR; TCRdb lists only in-frame clones, some missing. The data hold more than 20,000 clones, with about 75% observed a single time. The specimen comprised CD4+ T cells from PBMCs cultured with SARS-CoV-2 spike peptides, sampled after COVID-19 vaccination. These receptors all stem from a human donor who received a COVID-19 vaccine. Some clones in this sample may be carry-over from other donors' samples.

The chain carries TRBV5-1 and TRBJ2-3; 9 bases are a match to TRBD1. V was pared by 1 base and J by 4 bases, with 4 bases of the junction left unmatched. The length of the CDR3 is 15 residues. Germline V gives CDR1 SGHRS, CDR2 YFSETQ. The CDR3 is CASSLTGGNADTQYF. The DNA for the CDR3 is TGCGCCAGCAGCTTGACAGGGGGCAACGCAGATACGCAGTATTTT.

This clone has a single count. The genes are TRBV6-4 and TRBJ1-5, with D unclear. This CDR3 is built from 13 residues. Germline CDR1 is MRHNA and CDR2 is SNTAGT. V was trimmed by 2 bases and J by 4 bases, leaving 6 bases between them. CDR3 amino acids: CASSDHSNQPQHF. The CDR3 bases are TGTGCCAGCAGTGACCACAGTAATCAGCCCCAGCATTTT.